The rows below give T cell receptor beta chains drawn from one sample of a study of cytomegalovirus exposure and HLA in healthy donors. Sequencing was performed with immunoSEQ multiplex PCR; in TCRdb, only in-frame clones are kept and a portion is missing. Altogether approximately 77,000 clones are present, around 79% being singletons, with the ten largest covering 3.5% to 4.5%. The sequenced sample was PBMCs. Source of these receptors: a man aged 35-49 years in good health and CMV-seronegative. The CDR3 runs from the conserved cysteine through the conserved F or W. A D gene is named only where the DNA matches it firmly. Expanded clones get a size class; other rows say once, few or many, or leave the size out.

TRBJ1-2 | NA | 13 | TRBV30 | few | TGTGCCTGGAGGGACCCCCCAGGGCATGGCTACACCTTC | CAWRDPPGHGYTF
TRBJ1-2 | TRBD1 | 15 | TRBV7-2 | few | TGTGCCAGCAGGAGAGGCCGAGAGGGGACAGAGGGCTACACCTTC | CASRRGREGTEGYTF
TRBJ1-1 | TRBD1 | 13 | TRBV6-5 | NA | TGTGCCAGCACGCTACAGGGGACGACTGAAGCTTTCTTT | CASTLQGTTEAFF
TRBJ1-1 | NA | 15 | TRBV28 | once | TGTGCCAGCAGTTTACCCACAGGGAAGGGGGCTGAAGCTTTCTTT | CASSLPTGKGAEAFF
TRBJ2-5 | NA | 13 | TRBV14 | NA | TGTGCCAGCAGCCAAGATCTGAGAAAGACCCAGTACTTC | CASSQDLRKTQYF
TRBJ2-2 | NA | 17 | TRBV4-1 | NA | TGCGCCAGCAGCCAAGATCGGGACAAAGCGAACACCGGGGAGCTGTTTTTT | CASSQDRDKANTGELFF
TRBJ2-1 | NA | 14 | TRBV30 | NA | TGTGCCTGGAGTAAAGGCGGGTCATACAATGAGCAGTTCTTC | CAWSKGGSYNEQFF
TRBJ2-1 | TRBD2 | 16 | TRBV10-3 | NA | TGTGCCACAGCTGCTAGCGGGACCTCCTTTGCCAATGAGCAGTTCTTC | CATAASGTSFANEQFF
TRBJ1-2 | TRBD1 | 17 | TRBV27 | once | TGTGCCACTTCCGGGACAGGGGGCTCTCCCCCTGTTTATGGCTACACCTTC | CATSGTGGSPPVYGYTF
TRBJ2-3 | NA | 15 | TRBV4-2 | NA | TGTGCCAGCAGCCAAGCCGAGGGGGAGATGGATACGCAGTATTTT | CASSQAEGEMDTQYF
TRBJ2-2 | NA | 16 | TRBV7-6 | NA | TGTGCCAGCAGCTTAAGCATCACCGGGGTCACCGGGGAGCTGTTTTTT | CASSLSITGVTGELFF
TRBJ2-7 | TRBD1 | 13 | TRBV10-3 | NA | TGTGCCATCAGTGGGGACAGCTCCTACGAGCAGTACTTC | CAISGDSSYEQYF
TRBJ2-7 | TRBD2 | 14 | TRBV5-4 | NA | TGTGCCAGCAGCTTACGAGCGGGGCCCTACGAGCAGTACTTC | CASSLRAGPYEQYF
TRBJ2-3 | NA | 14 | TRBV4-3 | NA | TGCGCCAGCAGCCTTGGACAGAGCACAGATACGCAGTATTTT | CASSLGQSTDTQYF
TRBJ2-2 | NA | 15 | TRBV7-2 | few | TGTGCCAGCAGGCGGGACTTCCCGGGGACCGGGGAGCTGTTTTTT | CASRRDFPGTGELFF
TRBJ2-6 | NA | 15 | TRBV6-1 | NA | TGTGCCAGCAGTCCCGGACTTGGAGGGGCCAACGTCCTGACTTTC | CASSPGLGGANVLTF
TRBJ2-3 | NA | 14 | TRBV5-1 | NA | TGCGCCAGCAGCTTGGAGGGGCCCACAGATACGCAGTATTTT | CASSLEGPTDTQYF
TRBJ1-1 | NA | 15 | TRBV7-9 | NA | TGTGCCAGCAGCTTAAACCGGGAAAGGAACACTGAAGCTTTCTTT | CASSLNRERNTEAFF
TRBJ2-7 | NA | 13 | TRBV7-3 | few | TGTGCCAGCAGCTTAGACAGATGGAGCGAGCAGTACTTC | CASSLDRWSEQYF
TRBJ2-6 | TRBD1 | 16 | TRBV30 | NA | TGTGCCTGGGCATCGGGACAGACCTCTGGGGCCAACGTCCTGACTTTC | CAWASGQTSGANVLTF
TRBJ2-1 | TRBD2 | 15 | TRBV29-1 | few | TGCAGCGTTGGGTCAGCGGGAGGGTCCTACAATGAGCAGTTCTTC | CSVGSAGGSYNEQFF
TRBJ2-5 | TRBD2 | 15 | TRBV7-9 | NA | TGTGCCAGCATGGTCGGGAGGGCACGAGGAGAGACCCAGTACTTC | CASMVGRARGETQYF
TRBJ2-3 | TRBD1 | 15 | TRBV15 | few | TGTGCCACCAGCAGAAAAGACAGGGGCAGCGATACGCAGTATTTT | CATSRKDRGSDTQYF
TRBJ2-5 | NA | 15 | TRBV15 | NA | TGTGCCACCAGCAGGGCGGGAAGTTCATCGGAGACCCAGTACTTC | CATSRAGSSSETQYF
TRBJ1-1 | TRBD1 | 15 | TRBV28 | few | TGTGCCAGCAGTTTGCCCACGGGACAGGGGGCAATCCCTTCCTTT | CASSLPTGQGAIPSF
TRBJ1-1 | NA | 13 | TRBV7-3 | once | TGTGCCAGCAGATGGACAGTGAACACTGAAGCTTTCTTT | CASRWTVNTEAFF
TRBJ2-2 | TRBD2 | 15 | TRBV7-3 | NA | TGTGCCAGCAGCCCCGGGAGGGCGAACACCGGGGAGCTGTTTTTT | CASSPGRANTGELFF
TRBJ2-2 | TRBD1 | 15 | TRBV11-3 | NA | TGTGCCAGCAGTTACAGGGGATCGGGCACCGGGGAGCTGTTTTTT | CASSYRGSGTGELFF
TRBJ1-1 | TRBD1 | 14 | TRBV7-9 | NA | TGTTCCAGCAGCGGACTACAGGGGTTCACTGAAGCTTTCTTT | CSSSGLQGFTEAFF
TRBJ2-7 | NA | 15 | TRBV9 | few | TGTGCCAGCAGCCGTTCCGACAGCTTCGCCTACGAGCAGTACTTC | CASSRSDSFAYEQYF
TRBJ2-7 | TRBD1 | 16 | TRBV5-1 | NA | TGCGCCAGCAGCAGAGGGTGGGACAGGGCAAGCTACGAGCAGTACTTC | CASSRGWDRASYEQYF
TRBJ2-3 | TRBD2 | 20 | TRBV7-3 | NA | TGTGCCAGCAGCTTAATAGGACTAGCGGGAAGCTTTTATGGCACAGATACGCAGTATTTT | CASSLIGLAGSFYGTDTQYF